This TCR beta chain was documented in a study of cytotoxic CD8 clonotypes in ibrutinib-treated CLL (dated by TCRdb to the early 2020s). In terms of the full investigation: In this cohort, around 15 patients were treatment-naive and ten to twelve were relapsed/refractory, while roughly 18 had unmutated IGHV. Of the approximately 86 people in the trial, approximately 24 had longitudinal samples available. On average, each sample yielded 255,043 productive templates and tens of thousands of productive rearrangements. Cryopreserved peripheral blood mononuclear cells were collected at three points: before therapy, at response, and at either sustained remission or disease progression. Responses were partial in roughly 24 patients and complete in 2; after median about 5.5 years follow-up, about 14 stayed in remission and 12 progressed. Response samples were obtained after a median of around 11 months of treatment, with a range of roughly 6 to 40 months. Results and caveats for the whole study, not just this receptor: An increase in clonality was observed at ibrutinib response, with clonality remaining stable during sustained remission and falling back toward baseline at progression. Lymph node repertoires were not examined, and the timing of sampling was not matched between patients in sustained remission and those whose disease progressed. Public clonotypes were found to be uncommon and were observed to contract or remain stable during treatment; the increase in clonality was shown to reflect expansion of private clonotypes at ibrutinib response. At baseline, clonality was higher than in age-matched healthy donors and showed a strong correlation with circulating CD8+ T-cell counts.

Trimming at the junction amounts to 2 bases on V and 0 bases on J, and the germline ends lie 11 bases apart. From a lookup of the germline V gene, CDR1 and CDR2 are SGHTA and FQGTGA. The CDR3, from cysteine to phenylalanine, totals 15 residues. The entry retains the CDR3 DNA only, 45 bases that are in frame from base 1. For TCR beta library preparation, roughly 2 micrograms of genomic DNA were isolated from cryopreserved PBMCs. Longitudinal blood samples from CLL patients on ibrutinib monotherapy underwent high-throughput TCR beta sequencing. Patients were enrolled in a phase 2 open-label single-center ibrutinib monotherapy trial. A remark on this clone: The antigen it binds to is not known. No base quality information exists; no much larger clone differs at one position.

Each clonotype received, on average, around 10x coverage in deep resolution sequencing performed on a MiSeq, where the target depth lay between 1 in 1 million and 1 in 200,000 T cells. TCR beta libraries were generated with the immunoSEQ hsTCRB Kit. As for the authors' bioinformatics: The data were analyzed with ImmunoSEQ Analyzer and ImmunoSEQ Data Assistant, and V, D and J gene assignments followed IMGT definitions. Clonality was computed as one minus normalized Shannon entropy of productive rearrangement frequencies, ranging from 0 to 1. Public clonotype analysis was restricted to overrepresented clonotypes comprising at least 0.05% of each patient's repertoire. Fewer than 15 repertoires from age-matched healthy donors, obtained from immuneACCESS, served as clonality controls. Here the immuneACCESS table is served through TCRdb, limited to in-frame sequences with V and J called. Missing clones are a known gap in these copies; in checked studies unresolved V genes cover under half, and the rest lacks a known reason. Clone size and V and J calls were adopted from that table, with D and trimming inferred from the DNA. The sample table holds 4,500 to 6,000 clones, of which about three quarters were seen once. Just over 40% of the sample is in the top ten clones.

Sample: PBMCs, taken before ibrutinib treatment. The V and J segments used are TRBV7-3 and TRBJ2-7, with the D gene not confidently named. This clonotype originated in a human donor with chronic lymphocytic leukemia. The nucleotide sequence reads as follows: TGTGCCAGCAGCTTAGCCATAGGGAACTCCTACGAGCAGTACTTC. It is translated as CASSLAIGNSYEQYF.